Sequencing of this TCR beta chain was carried out in a study of glioma-infiltrating T cells. Findings of the study overall: Tissue-blood divergence was below expectation in non-neoplastic patients, above in gliomas. Tissue and blood shared very few CDR3 sequences.

The ends were cut back, 5 bases at V and 3 bases at J, with 11 bases in the middle. The CDR3 loop spans 13 amino acids. Germline CDR1 MNHNS, CDR2 SASEGT. This clonotype was seen ten or more times. Its antigen is unknown. Using RNA template, CDR3s of TCR alpha and beta were amplified with iRepertoire arm-PCR. Tissue mRNA or PBMC total RNA, roughly 90-400 ng, went into one-step reverse transcription and amplification. Each CDR3 protein gets one entry after TCRdb re-called the multiplex PCR reads with MiXCR. The repertoire holds over 80,000 distinct CDR3 sequences, around 37% seen once, with under 40% in the top ten.

The sample was glioma tissue, nonneoplastic brain tissue, or PBMCs (not recorded which). The rearrangement joins TRBV6-1 to TRBJ2-7; D possibly corresponds to TRBD1 (6 bases). The receptor comes from a human donor with low-grade glioma or glioblastoma, undergoing nonglioma brain surgery, or in good health (not recorded which). CDR3 in DNA: TGTGCCAGCAGTCACAGGGAGAACTACGAGCAGTACTTC. Translated: CASSHRENYEQYF.